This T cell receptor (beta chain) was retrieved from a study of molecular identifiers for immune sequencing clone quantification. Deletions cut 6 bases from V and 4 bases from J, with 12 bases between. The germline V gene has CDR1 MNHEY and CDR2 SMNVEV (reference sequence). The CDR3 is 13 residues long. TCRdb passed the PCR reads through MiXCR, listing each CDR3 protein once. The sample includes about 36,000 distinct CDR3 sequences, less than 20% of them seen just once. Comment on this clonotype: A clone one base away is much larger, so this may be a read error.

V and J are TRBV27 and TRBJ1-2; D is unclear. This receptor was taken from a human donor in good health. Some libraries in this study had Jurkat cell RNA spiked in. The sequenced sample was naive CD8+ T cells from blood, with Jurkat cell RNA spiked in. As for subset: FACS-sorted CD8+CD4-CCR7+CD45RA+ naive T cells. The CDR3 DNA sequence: TGTGCCAGCAGAGGGAGGACGATCTATGGCTACACCTTC. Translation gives CASRGRTIYGYTF.